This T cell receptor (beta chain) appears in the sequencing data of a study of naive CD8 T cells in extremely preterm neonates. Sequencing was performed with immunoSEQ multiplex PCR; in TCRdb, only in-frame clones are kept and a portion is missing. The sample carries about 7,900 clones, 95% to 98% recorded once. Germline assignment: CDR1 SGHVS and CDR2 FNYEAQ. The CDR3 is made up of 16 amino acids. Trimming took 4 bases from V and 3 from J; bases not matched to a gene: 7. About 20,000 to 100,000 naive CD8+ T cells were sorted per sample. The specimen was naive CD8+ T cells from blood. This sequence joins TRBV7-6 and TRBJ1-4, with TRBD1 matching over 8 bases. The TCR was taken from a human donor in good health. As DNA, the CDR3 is TGTGCCAGCAGCTCAAGCAGGGGGCTAGCTAATGAAAAACTGTTTTTT. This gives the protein CASSSSRGLANEKLFF.